This T cell receptor beta chain was sequenced for a study of neurological immune-mediated disorders. Time point in this sample: longitudinal time-point 2. Trimming removed 2 bases at V and 3 bases at J, with 6 bases between. CDR3 length: 13 amino acids. Germline CDR1 MNHNY, CDR2 SVGAGI (reference sequence). TCRdb reprocessed the 5' RACE reads with MiXCR, giving one entry per CDR3 protein. The table includes 84,000 or so distinct CDR3 sequences, about 13% detected once. Many counts were recorded for this clonotype. The chain combines TRBV6-6 with TRBJ2-3; a possible D gene is TRBD2 (5 bases). The source is a female donor with HTLV-1-associated myelopathy (HAM/TSP). Sequenced material: PBMCs. The CDR3 nucleotides are TGTGCCAGCAGTTACCCGGGAACAGATACGCAGTATTTT. Translating it yields CASSYPGTDTQYF.